Each of the 32 T cell receptor beta chains below was sequenced from the same sample in a study of blood T cell repertoires in COVID-19. TCRdb keeps only in-frame clones here, not all; method: immunoSEQ multiplex PCR. The sample gives over 200,000 clones, approximately 84% of which show up once; under 2.5% is in the top ten. The sequencing input was peripheral blood. Receptors originate from a man between 35 and 55 years old with active or convalescent COVID-19.

The chain carries TRBV5-1 and TRBJ1-5; no reliable D call. CDR1 is SGHRS, CDR2 YFSETQ, per germline. CDR3 length: 16 residues. V lost 1 base to trimming and J lost 5 bases, with 16 bases between them. As DNA, the CDR3 is TGCGCCAGCAGCTTGCTAGGGCGAGGGCTCGATCAGCCCCAGCATTTT. Translated: CASSLLGRGLDQPQHF.

This clone has a handful of counts. This chain connects TRBV4-1 to TRBJ1-2; 11 bases fit TRBD1. The ends lost 4 bases at V and 5 bases at J; junction bases unmatched: 15. This CDR3 has 18 amino acids. CDR1 and CDR2 (germline): MGHRA, YSYEKL. CDR3 region: CASSLLPGTGTGGYGYTF. CDR3 bases: TGCGCCAGCAGCCTCCTCCCGGGGACCGGGACAGGGGGATATGGCTACACCTTC.

The chain has TRBV19 and TRBJ1-1; D not resolved. Germline lookup yields CDR1 LNHDA and CDR2 SQIVND (reference sequence). The CDR3 spans 14 residues. V was shortened by 2 bases and J by 1 base, with 8 bases between the two germline ends. The CDR3 is CASSITSGNTEAFF. The CDR3 coding sequence is TGTGCCAGTAGTATAACTTCAGGGAACACTGAAGCTTTCTTT. Variable domain in full (rest from reference TRBV19 and TRBJ1-1): DGGITQSPKYLFRKEGQNVTLSCEQNLNHDAMYWYRQDPGQGLRLIYYSQIVNDFQKGDIAEGYSVSREKKESFPLTVTSAQKNPTAFYLCASSITSGNTEAFFGQGTRLTVV.

J is TRBJ2-5 and V is TRBV27; weak D call: TRBD2 (5 bases). V was trimmed by 5 bases and J by 2 bases, leaving 6 bases between them. Germline V gene sequence: CDR1 MNHEY, CDR2 SMNVEV (reference sequence). The CDR3 covers 12 residues. The DNA for the CDR3 is TGTGCCAGCAGTCGGGGACAAGAGACCCAGTACTTC. Translated: CASSRGQETQYF.

The chain combines TRBV27 with TRBJ2-7; a possible D gene is TRBD1 (7 bases). Germline lookup yields CDR1 MNHEY and CDR2 SMNVEV (reference sequence). V was pared by 6 bases and J by 6 bases, with 21 bases between. The CDR3 loop spans 15 amino acids. The CDR3 region is CASSPRDRAAGEQYF. The CDR3 DNA reads TGTGCCAGCAGCCCCAGGGACAGAGCAGCGGGCGAGCAGTACTTC.

The chain carries TRBV11-2 and TRBJ1-5; a weak D match, TRBD1 (5 bases). The CDR3 covers 15 residues. Trimming stripped 1 base from V and 7 bases from J, with 14 bases between. Germline V gene data show CDR1 as SGHAT and CDR2 as FQNNGV. The CDR3 sequence: CASSLGRAGRQPQHF. As DNA, the CDR3 is TGTGCCAGCAGCTTAGGGAGGGCAGGGAGGCAGCCCCAGCATTTT.

The chain couples TRBV6-4 to TRBJ1-5; 9 bases align to TRBD1. This CDR3 has 13 residues. CDR1 is MRHNA and CDR2 is SNTAGT in the germline V gene. Trimming took 3 bases from V and 10 from J; bases not matched to a gene: 4. The CDR3 nucleotides read TGTGCCAGCAGTGAGGGACAGGGATTCCCCCAGCATTTT. This gives the protein CASSEGQGFPQHF.

The chain joins TRBV4-2 to TRBJ2-7, with 9 positions matching TRBD1. Germline V gene sequence: CDR1 LGHNA, CDR2 YNFKEQ. V trimming: 3 bases; J trimming: 5 bases; junction bases outside the gene matches: 17. The CDR3 extends over 18 amino acids. CDR3 amino acids: CASSHHSSIQGAPNEQYF. The CDR3, as DNA: TGTGCCAGCAGCCACCATTCCTCTATACAGGGGGCGCCCAACGAGCAGTACTTC.

J is TRBJ1-2 and V is TRBV28; possible D gene TRBD1, 5 bases. Looked up from germline, CDR1 is MDHEN and CDR2 is SYDVKM. The CDR3 runs 16 residues. V was cut by 3 bases and J by 6 bases, with 20 bases left in between. CDR3: CASSFPTGHPDHGYTF. The CDR3, as DNA: TGTGCCAGCAGTTTTCCTACTGGACACCCTGACCATGGCTACACCTTC.

The chain couples TRBV5-1 to TRBJ2-1, with a weak D call TRBD1 (7 bases). V was pared by 4 bases and J by 9 bases, with 20 bases between. The CDR3 sequence is 15 residues long. Germline-derived CDR1 and CDR2 are SGHRS and YFSETQ. The CDR3 DNA reads as TGCGCCAGCAGCCCGTTGACAGGGTTGGAGGGTGAGCAGTTCTTC. Its protein product is CASSPLTGLEGEQFF.

The chain combines TRBV15 with TRBJ1-6, with 8 nucleotides matching TRBD1. The V segment lost 4 bases and the J segment 7 bases; nucleotides outside the gene matches: 3. CDR1 LNHNV and CDR2 YYDKDF come from the germline V gene (reference sequence). The CDR3 is made up of 14 amino acids. This CDR3 is CATSNGQGNSPLHF. The DNA of the CDR3 is TGTGCCACCAGCAATGGACAGGGAAATTCACCCCTCCACTTT.

The chain couples TRBV30 to TRBJ1-1; maybe TRBD1 (6 bases). CDR3 length equals 13 residues. Looked up from germline, CDR1 is GTSNPN and CDR2 is SVGIG (reference sequence). V was trimmed by 2 bases and J by 4 bases, leaving 11 bases between them. CDR3 sequence reads: CAWSPTGFTEAFF. The DNA of the CDR3 is TGTGCCTGGAGTCCAACAGGGTTCACTGAAGCTTTCTTT.

The chain has TRBV5-1 and TRBJ2-1; a possible D gene is TRBD1 (6 bases). Between the trimmed V and J ends, which lost 1 base and 6 bases, there was a span of 11 bases. The germline CDR1 and CDR2 sequences are SGHRS and YFSETQ. This CDR3 spans 14 amino acids. In DNA, the CDR3 is TGCGCCAGCAGCTTGCCCCTCAGGGGCAATGAGCAGTTCTTC. Protein sequence: CASSLPLRGNEQFF.

The DNA of the CDR3 is TGTGCCTGGAGTATGGCAGTCAGCAATCAGCCCCAGCATTTT. Protein product: CAWSMAVSNQPQHF. This chain joins TRBV30 and TRBJ1-5; D gene ambiguous. Trimming left V 2 bases short and J 1 base short, with 9 bases between. CDR3 length equals 14 residues. Germline V gene lookup returns CDR1 GTSNPN and CDR2 SVGIG (reference sequence).

The chain is built from TRBV11-2 and TRBJ1-1, with D perhaps TRBD1 (5 bases). CDR1 and CDR2 from the germline V gene are SGHAT and FQNNGV. This CDR3 comprises 15 residues. Trimming shortened V by 6 bases and J by 0 bases, and 14 bases separated the two germline ends. The CDR3 protein is CASREFRALNTEAFF. As DNA, the CDR3 is TGTGCCAGCAGGGAGTTCAGGGCCTTGAACACTGAAGCTTTCTTT. Looking up the rest from reference TRBV11-2 and TRBJ1-1 gives the full variable domain: EAGVAQSPRYKIIEKRQSVAFWCNPISGHATLYWYQQILGQGPKLLIQFQNNGVVDDSQLPKDRFSAERLKGVDSTLKIQPAKLEDSAVYLCASREFRALNTEAFFGQGTRLTVV.

The chain carries TRBV27 and TRBJ2-5; D is uncertain. The CDR3 is 13 amino acids. The germline V and J ends were trimmed by 9 bases and 7 bases, with 18 bases remaining between them. The germline CDR1 and CDR2 sequences are MNHEY and SMNVEV (reference sequence). In DNA, the CDR3 is TGTGCCAGTCGGATTGTTGGGTCTAGGACCCAGTACTTC. This encodes CASRIVGSRTQYF.

This clone was seen a handful of times. The chain combines TRBV10-3 with TRBJ1-3; a weak D match, TRBD1 (5 bases). The CDR3 runs to 16 residues. V shed 3 bases and J shed 3 bases, with 15 bases lying between them. Germline CDR1 ENHRY, CDR2 SYGVKD. The CDR3 coding sequence is TGTGCCATCAGTGATCGGGCAGGGAATGGTGGAAACACCATATATTTT. Translation: CAISDRAGNGGNTIYF.

The chain uses TRBV29-1 and TRBJ1-4; 7 bases fit TRBD1. This CDR3 is 16 amino acids long. The germline gives CDR1 SQVTM, CDR2 ANQGSEA. Trimming cost V 7 bases and J 0 bases; bases outside gene matches: 11. CDR3 nucleotide sequence: TGCAGCGCCGCTTCAGGGACAGCCGCAACTAATGAAAAACTGTTTTTT. It yields the protein CSAASGTAATNEKLFF.

The V and J genes are TRBV27 and TRBJ2-5; D is perhaps TRBD2 (5 bases). In germline, CDR1 is MNHEY, CDR2 SMNVEV (reference sequence). The CDR3 is 12 residues long. V was shortened by 3 bases and J by 4 bases, with 6 bases between the two germline ends. The CDR3 DNA is TGTGCCAGCAGTTTCGGAGGAGAGACCCAGTACTTC. It yields the protein CASSFGGETQYF.

The chain joins TRBV19 to TRBJ1-1; D is possibly TRBD1 (5 bases). The CDR3 length is 13 residues. Germline V gives CDR1 LNHDA, CDR2 SQIVND (reference sequence). The germline V and J ends were trimmed by 6 bases and 5 bases, with 13 bases remaining between them. CDR3 in DNA: TGTGCCAGTAGCACCGGGGGATTGACTGAAGCTTTCTTT. Amino acids: CASSTGGLTEAFF. The complete variable domain, with remaining parts taken from reference TRBV19 and TRBJ1-1, reads DGGITQSPKYLFRKEGQNVTLSCEQNLNHDAMYWYRQDPGQGLRLIYYSQIVNDFQKGDIAEGYSVSREKKESFPLTVTSAQKNPTAFYLCASSTGGLTEAFFGQGTRLTVV.

This clone has just one count. The rearrangement joins TRBV25-1 to TRBJ2-2; perhaps TRBD1 as D (5 bases). Germline values: CDR1 MGHDK, CDR2 SYGVNS. This CDR3 has 10 residues. Trimming removed 8 bases from V and 8 bases from J, with 6 bases in between. CDR3 loop: CASGAGELFF. DNA for the CDR3: TGTGCCAGCGGGGCGGGGGAGCTGTTTTTT.

The CDR3 here is CASSLASAGGGYNEQFF. The CDR3 DNA follows: TGCGCCAGCAGCTTGGCCTCGGCAGGGGGTGGATACAATGAGCAGTTCTTC. The J gene is TRBJ2-1, the V gene TRBV5-1; 7 nucleotides agree with TRBD1. The CDR3 spans 17 residues. Germline CDR1 reads SGHRS; CDR2 reads YFSETQ. V trimming: 0 bases; J trimming: 4 bases; junction bases outside the gene matches: 10.

The chain links TRBV25-1 to TRBJ1-1; D is possibly TRBD1 (6 bases). Germline V gene data show CDR1 as MGHDK and CDR2 as SYGVNS. The V end lost 6 bases, the J end lost 0 bases, and 11 bases lay between the germline ends. CDR3 length equals 14 residues. CDR3 nucleotides: TGTGCCAGCAGCGACGGACAGTTGAACACTGAAGCTTTCTTT. It encodes CASSDGQLNTEAFF.

The chain couples TRBV6-5 to TRBJ1-1; D possibly corresponds to TRBD1 (6 bases). Germline V lookup: CDR1 MNHEY, CDR2 SVGAGI. This CDR3 contains 13 residues. The V end was cut by 8 bases, the J end by 1 base, with 11 bases between. The CDR3 region has the DNA TGTGCCAGCCCGGACAGAGAGAACACTGAAGCTTTCTTT. It encodes CASPDRENTEAFF.

The rearrangement uses TRBV9 and TRBJ1-6; D unresolved. The CDR3 runs 16 residues. Looked up from germline, CDR1 is SGDLS and CDR2 is YYNGEE. V was pared by 0 bases and J by 0 bases, with 7 bases between. The CDR3 here is CASSVGGSSYNSPLHF. CDR3 sequence (DNA): TGTGCCAGCAGCGTAGGCGGGAGCTCCTATAATTCACCCCTCCACTTT.

This clone was seen just once. V usage is TRBV7-6 and J usage is TRBJ1-2, with 7 nucleotides matching TRBD1. J lost 5 bases, V lost 5 bases, and 8 bases had no gene match. The CDR3 is 14 amino acids. Per the germline V gene, CDR1 is SGHVS and CDR2 is FNYEAQ. CDR3 sequence: CASSPSTGLYGYTF. CDR3 nucleotides: TGTGCCAGCAGCCCCTCGACAGGGTTGTATGGCTACACCTTC.

The V and J genes are TRBV6-5 and TRBJ2-6, with 9 bases lining up with TRBD1. The CDR3 contains 15 residues. The germline CDR1 and CDR2 sequences are MNHEY and SVGAGI. V dropped 6 bases and J dropped 2; count of bases not matched to a gene: 2. The CDR3 nucleotides are TGTGCCAGCAGAGACAGGGGGGCTGGGGCCAACGTCCTGACTTTC. It yields the protein CASRDRGAGANVLTF.

The chain employs TRBV27 and TRBJ2-3; 7 nucleotides line up with TRBD2. The CDR3 totals 16 residues. From germline, CDR1 is MNHEY and CDR2 SMNVEV (reference sequence). V lost 4 bases and J lost 2; bases outside the gene matches: 9. In nucleotides, the CDR3 is TGTGCCAGCAGTTCTGACCTAGCGGTCCTCACAGATACGCAGTATTTT. It yields the protein CASSSDLAVLTDTQYF.

This clone was seen only once. The chain is built from TRBV20-1 and TRBJ2-3, with TRBD2 matching 8 bases. The CDR3 loop spans 11 amino acids. Per germline, CDR1 DFQATT and CDR2 SNEGSKA (reference sequence). Germline trimming cut 5 bases from V and 9 bases from J; bases unmatched to any gene: 4. CDR3 in DNA: TGCAGTGCTCCCCGGGGGGGAACGCAGTATTTT. This gives the protein CSAPRGGTQYF.

The chain uses TRBV28 and TRBJ2-5, with 7 bases that match TRBD1. The trim removed 8 bases at V and 0 bases at J, leaving 6 bases unmatched. Germline CDR1 is MDHEN and CDR2 is SYDVKM. The length of the CDR3 is 14 residues. CDR3 bases: TGTGCCAGCGGGGGACAGAGGCACCAAGAGACCCAGTACTTC. It codes for CASGGQRHQETQYF.

The chain uses TRBV28 and TRBJ2-5, with D possibly being TRBD2 (7 bases). With 5 bases removed from V and 4 bases from J, the gap between germline ends came to 17 bases. CDR1 is MDHEN and CDR2 is SYDVKM in the germline V gene. The CDR3 length is 15 residues. CDR3 bases: TGTGCCAGCAGTCGGGGGGCTTTGGGGAGAGAGACCCAGTACTTC. It yields the protein CASSRGALGRETQYF.

This clone was recorded a few times. The CDR3 DNA reads TGTGCCAGCAACCCGGGACAGGGGGTTTATGACTATGGCTACACCTTC. Translation: CASNPGQGVYDYGYTF. This chain joins TRBV4-2 and TRBJ1-2; 11 bases are shared with TRBD1. Germline-derived CDR1 and CDR2 are LGHNA and YNFKEQ. Trimming cost V 7 bases and J 3 bases; bases outside gene matches: 10. This CDR3 comprises 16 residues.